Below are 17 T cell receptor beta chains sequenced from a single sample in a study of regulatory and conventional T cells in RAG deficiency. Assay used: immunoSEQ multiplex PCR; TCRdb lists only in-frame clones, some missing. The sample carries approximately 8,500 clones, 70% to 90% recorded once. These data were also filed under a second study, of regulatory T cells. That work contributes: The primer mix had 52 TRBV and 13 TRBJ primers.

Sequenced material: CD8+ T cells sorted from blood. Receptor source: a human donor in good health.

The CDR3 DNA follows: TGCGCCAGCAGTGAGGTTGGAATCTATGGCTACACCTTC. It is translated as CASSEVGIYGYTF. The chain joins TRBV10-2 to TRBJ1-2; unclear D gene. The germline V and J ends were trimmed by 2 bases and 4 bases, with 8 bases remaining between them. Germline-derived CDR1 and CDR2 are WSHSY and SAAADI. The CDR3 is made up of 13 amino acids.

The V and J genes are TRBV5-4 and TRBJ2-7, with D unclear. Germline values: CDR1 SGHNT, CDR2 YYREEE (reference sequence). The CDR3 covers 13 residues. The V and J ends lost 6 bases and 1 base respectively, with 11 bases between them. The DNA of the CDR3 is TGTGCCAGCACCTCTTGGGGATCCTACGAGCAGTACTTC. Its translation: CASTSWGSYEQYF. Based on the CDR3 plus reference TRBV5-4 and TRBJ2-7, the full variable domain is ETGVTQSPTHLIKTRGQQVTLRCSSQSGHNTVSWYQQALGQGPQFIFQYYREEENGRGNFPPRFSGLQFPNYSSELNVNALELDDSALYLCASTSWGSYEQYFGPGTRLTVT.

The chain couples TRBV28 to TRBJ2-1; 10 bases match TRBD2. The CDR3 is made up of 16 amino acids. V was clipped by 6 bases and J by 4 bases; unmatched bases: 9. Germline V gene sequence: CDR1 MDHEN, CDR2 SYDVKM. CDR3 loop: CASSSTGTSAYNEQFF. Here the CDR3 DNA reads TGTGCCAGCAGCTCTACCGGGACTAGCGCTTACAATGAGCAGTTCTTC.

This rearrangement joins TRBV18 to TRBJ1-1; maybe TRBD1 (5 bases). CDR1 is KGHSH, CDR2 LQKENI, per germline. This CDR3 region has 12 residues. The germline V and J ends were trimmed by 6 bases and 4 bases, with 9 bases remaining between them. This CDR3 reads CASSLQGTEAFF. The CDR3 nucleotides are TGTGCCAGCTCCCTCCAGGGCACTGAAGCTTTCTTT.

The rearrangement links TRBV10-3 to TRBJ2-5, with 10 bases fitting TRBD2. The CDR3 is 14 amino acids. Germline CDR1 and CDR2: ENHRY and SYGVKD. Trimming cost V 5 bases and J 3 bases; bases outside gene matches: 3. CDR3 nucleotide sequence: TGTGCCATCAGTAGCGGGGGGGCGGAAGAGACCCAGTACTTC. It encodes CAISSGGAEETQYF.

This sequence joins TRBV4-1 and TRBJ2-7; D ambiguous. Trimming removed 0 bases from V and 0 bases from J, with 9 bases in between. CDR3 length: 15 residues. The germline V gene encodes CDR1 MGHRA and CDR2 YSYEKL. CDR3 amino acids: CASSQDMTLSYEQYF. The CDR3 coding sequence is TGCGCCAGCAGCCAAGATATGACACTCTCCTACGAGCAGTACTTC.

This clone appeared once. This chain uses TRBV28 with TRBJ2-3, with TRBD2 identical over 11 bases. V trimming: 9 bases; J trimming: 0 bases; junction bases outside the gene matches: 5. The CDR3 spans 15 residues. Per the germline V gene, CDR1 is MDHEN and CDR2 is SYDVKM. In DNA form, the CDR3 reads TGTGCCAGGGAGGGACTAGCGGAGAGCACAGATACGCAGTATTTT. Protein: CAREGLAESTDTQYF.

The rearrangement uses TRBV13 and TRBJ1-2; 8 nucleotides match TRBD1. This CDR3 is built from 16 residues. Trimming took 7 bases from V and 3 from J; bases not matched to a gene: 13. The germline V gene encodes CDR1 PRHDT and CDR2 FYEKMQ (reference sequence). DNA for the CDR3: TGTGCCAGCACCGGGACAGGAGGTCACCCCGACTATGGCTACACCTTC. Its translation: CASTGTGGHPDYGYTF.

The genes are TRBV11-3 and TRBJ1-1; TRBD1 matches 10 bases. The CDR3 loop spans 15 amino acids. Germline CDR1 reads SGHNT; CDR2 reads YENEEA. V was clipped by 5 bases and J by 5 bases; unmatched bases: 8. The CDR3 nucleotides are TGTGCCAGCAGCCTCGGACCGGGACAGGGGACTGAAGCTTTCTTT. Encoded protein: CASSLGPGQGTEAFF.

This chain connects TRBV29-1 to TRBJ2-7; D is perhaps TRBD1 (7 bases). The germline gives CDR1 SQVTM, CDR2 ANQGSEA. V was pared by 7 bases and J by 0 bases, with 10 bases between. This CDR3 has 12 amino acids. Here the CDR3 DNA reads TGCAGCGGGGGGGACAGCTCCTACGAGCAGTACTTC. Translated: CSGGDSSYEQYF.

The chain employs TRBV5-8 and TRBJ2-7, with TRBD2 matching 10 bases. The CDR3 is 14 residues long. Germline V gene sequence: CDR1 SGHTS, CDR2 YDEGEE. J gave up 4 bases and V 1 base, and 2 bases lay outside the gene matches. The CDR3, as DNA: TGTGCCAGCAGCTTGTCTAGCGGGGGTTACGAGCAGTACTTC. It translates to CASSLSSGGYEQYF.

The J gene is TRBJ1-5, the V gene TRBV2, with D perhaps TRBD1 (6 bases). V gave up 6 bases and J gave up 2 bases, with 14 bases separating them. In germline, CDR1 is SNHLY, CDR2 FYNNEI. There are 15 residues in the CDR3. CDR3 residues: CASRHREGGNQPQHF. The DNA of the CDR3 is TGTGCCAGCAGGCACAGGGAAGGGGGCAATCAGCCCCAGCATTTT.

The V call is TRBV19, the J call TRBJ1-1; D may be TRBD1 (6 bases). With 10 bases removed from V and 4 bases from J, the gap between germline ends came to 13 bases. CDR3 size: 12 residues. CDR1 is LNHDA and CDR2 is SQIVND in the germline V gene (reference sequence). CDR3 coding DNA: TGTGCCACGGAACAGGGCGGCACTGAAGCTTTCTTT. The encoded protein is CATEQGGTEAFF. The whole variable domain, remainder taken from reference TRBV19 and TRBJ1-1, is DGGITQSPKYLFRKEGQNVTLSCEQNLNHDAMYWYRQDPGQGLRLIYYSQIVNDFQKGDIAEGYSVSREKKESFPLTVTSAQKNPTAFYLCATEQGGTEAFFGQGTRLTVV.

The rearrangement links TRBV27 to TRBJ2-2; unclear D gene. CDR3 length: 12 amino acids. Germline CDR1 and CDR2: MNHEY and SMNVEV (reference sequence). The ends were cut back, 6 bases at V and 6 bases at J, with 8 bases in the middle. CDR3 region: CASRAGPGELFF. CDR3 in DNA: TGTGCCAGCAGAGCAGGTCCCGGGGAGCTGTTTTTT.

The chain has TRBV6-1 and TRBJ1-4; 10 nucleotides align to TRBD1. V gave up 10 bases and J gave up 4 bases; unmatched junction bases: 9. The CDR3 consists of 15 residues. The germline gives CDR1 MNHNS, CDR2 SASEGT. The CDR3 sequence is CATQDRGIGNEKLFF. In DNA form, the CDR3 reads TGTGCCACCCAGGACAGGGGGATAGGTAATGAAAAACTGTTTTTT.

CDR3: CASSGQGAYEQYF. CDR3 in DNA: TGTGCCAGCAGTGGACAGGGGGCCTACGAGCAGTACTTC. J is TRBJ2-7 and V is TRBV2, with 9 nucleotides matching TRBD1. The CDR3 sequence is 13 residues long. Germline CDR1 reads SNHLY; CDR2 reads FYNNEI. V trimming: 4 bases; J trimming: 2 bases; junction bases outside the gene matches: 0.

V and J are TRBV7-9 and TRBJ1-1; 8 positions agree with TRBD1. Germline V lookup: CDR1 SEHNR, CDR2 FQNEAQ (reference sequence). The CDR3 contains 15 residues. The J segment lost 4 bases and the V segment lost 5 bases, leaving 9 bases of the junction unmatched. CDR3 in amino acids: CASSPPDRDGTEAFF. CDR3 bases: TGTGCCAGCAGCCCTCCGGACAGGGACGGCACTGAAGCTTTCTTT. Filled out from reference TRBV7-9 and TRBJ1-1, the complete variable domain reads DTGVSQNPRHKITKRGQNVTFRCDPISEHNRLYWYRQTLGQGPEFLTYFQNEAQLEKSRLLSDRFSAERPKGSFSTLEIQRTEQGDSAMYLCASSPPDRDGTEAFFGQGTRLTVV.